The clone carrying this T cell receptor (beta chain) was picked up one time. The target antigen is unknown. This record belongs to a study of blood T cells in healthy people across ages. The authors ran a second PCR of roughly 6 to 12 cycles using a sample-barcoded 5' primer and a J-beta primer mix. CDR3-containing paired-end reads numbered at least 2.5 million in each sample. TCRdb fed the 5' RACE reads into MiXCR, producing one record per CDR3 protein. Altogether 780,000 or so distinct CDR3 sequences are present, roughly three fifths being singletons, with the ten largest covering roughly 24%. Regarding the study as a whole: A roughly linear age-dependent decrease characterized TCR beta diversity per million T cells. CMV infection status of these donors was not known. Higher diversity and more naive CD4+ cells were features of long-lived donors, compared to aged donors.

The sample was blood. The receptor comes from a man aged 35 to 55 in good health.

The CDR3, as DNA: TGCGCCAGCAGCAGTCGCCCTTCGGACAGGAACACTGAAGCTTTCTTT. As protein: CASSSRPSDRNTEAFF. The chain has TRBV5-1 and TRBJ1-1, with D maybe TRBD1 (6 bases). Germline CDR1 reads SGHRS; CDR2 reads YFSETQ. Between the trimmed V and J ends, which lost 4 bases and 1 base, there was a span of 17 bases. The CDR3 spans 16 residues.